This record looks at one T cell receptor (beta chain) sequence and its context. Its target is not known. From germline, CDR1 is ENHRY and CDR2 SYGVKD. The V gene lost 0 bases and the J gene lost 2 bases, with 16 bases spanning the gap. The CDR3 loop spans 17 amino acids. The assay was immunoSEQ multiplex PCR, and TCRdb's table has in-frame clones only and misses some. The profile shows 25,000 to 35,000 clones, 70% to 85% of them singletons. The data belong to a study of graft-versus-host responses after intestinal transplantation. Whole-study context: As for transplant type, recipients had multivisceral, liver-intestinal, or isolated intestinal grafts.

Notes on the study in general: Recipient marrow contained GvH clones, some of which appeared first in ileum or blood.

Material: unstimulated CD8+ T cells sorted from spleen or lymph node cells, obtained before intestinal transplant. The gene calls are TRBV10-3 and TRBJ1-1; maybe TRBD1 (6 bases). This receptor was obtained from a human donor who received an intestinal transplant. Written as DNA, the CDR3 is TGTGCCATCAGTGAGTCGCCCCAGGGGTCCCCTAACACTGAAGCTTTCTTT. Amino acid sequence: CAISESPQGSPNTEAFF.